The subject of this entry is one T cell receptor beta chain. Its specificity is unknown. This CDR3 has 14 residues. Germline V gene lookup returns CDR1 SGHVS and CDR2 FQNEAQ. V trimming: 5 bases; J trimming: 4 bases; junction bases outside the gene matches: 4. This specimen belongs to a study of cytomegalovirus exposure and HLA in healthy donors. Overall study: Around 180 million T cells yielded approximately 100 million unique TCR beta sequences, as an earlier analysis found.

Study-level points and caveats: An observed cluster of highly shared sequence variants was recorded as a likely sequencing artifact. Most subjects had HLA-A and HLA-B alleles reportedly predicted accurately by TCR beta sequences. Information on immune exposure was restricted to one variable (CMV serostatus).

The PCR ran on 60 Vbeta and 13 Jbeta primers. The data were produced by immunoSEQ multiplex PCR, yet TCRdb's version contains in-frame clones alone and is incomplete. The profile shows about 280,000 clones, 70% to 90% of them singletons. The sequenced material came from PBMCs. This sequence joins TRBV7-8 and TRBJ2-5; 10 nucleotides agree with TRBD1. The receptor comes from a woman aged 18-30 years in good health and CMV-seronegative. Here the CDR3 reads CASSLRQGAETQYF. For the CDR3, the DNA is TGTGCCAGCAGCCTAAGACAGGGGGCAGAGACCCAGTACTTC.